These T cell receptor beta chains were read from a single sample in a study of cytomegalovirus exposure and HLA in healthy donors. Clones were read by immunoSEQ multiplex PCR, and TCRdb kept only the in-frame ones, dropping some. The sample records 140,000 to 150,000 clones, roughly 78% being singletons. Input material: PBMCs. The source is a middle-aged man in good health and CMV-seropositive. The conserved cysteine and the conserved F or W are not part of the CDR3 here.

v_call	cdr3_aa
TRBV14	ASSQTGGDIQY
TRBV11-2	ASSLGLNNEQF
TRBV7-9	SSSLGTLSNNEQF
TRBV5-4	ASSGAGYNEQF
TRBV28	ASSLQNDPSGRYNEQF
TRBV7-9	ASTPLRTPGLAKNIQY
TRBV9	ASNLPRGQGFQETQY
TRBV5-1	ASSLVPGLDTDTQY
TRBV10-3	AITPGLRTDTQY
TRBV7-9	ASSHSGAQH
TRBV7-3	ASRLAGTGELF
TRBV7-9	ASRPLGDSPLH
TRBV5-6	ASRLGQGYEKLF
TRBV19	ATNLEGGQRPHGYT
TRBV27	ASSSGLAGSEQY
TRBV28	ASYSRGIQY
TRBV13	ASSAGGGLAGAFLTDTQY
TRBV28	ASSSSVYGYT
TRBV2	ASTQNGVNEQF
TRBV7-2	ASSPTSGRHEQF
TRBV15	ATSRGGEGQTNTEAF
TRBV9	ASSRSNLADSYEQY
TRBV6-5	ASSPDTRYGYT
TRBV28	ASSYGLNSNQPQH
TRBV21-1	ASSKEGVVTVRGSQH
TRBV14	ASSQQTGVREKLF
TRBV7-6	ASSLDRSPRSDEQF
TRBV7-2	ASSYFGGDSYNEQF
TRBV19	ASSIWGRDNQPQH
TRBV9	ASSPSGSSYEQY
TRBV28	ASSLTELLNQPQH
TRBV30	AGSGEGNQPQH
TRBV27	ASSFLDTQY
TRBV7-2	ASSLAAGGNSYEQY
TRBV4-1	ASSQAGTSGTGRETQY
TRBV5-4	ASSLAGVTDTQY
TRBV7-6	ASSPLPSGGKY
TRBV25-1	ASSAAGTSGDIQY
TRBV6-1	ASSEAGVGIYEQY
TRBV9	ASSPRTGLMNTEAF
TRBV6-5	ATQGAAGELF
TRBV5-1	ASSLEAGLTNYGYT
TRBV6-4	ASSDSGGSLYNEQF
TRBV25-1	ASSTAGGITGELF
TRBV7-9	SSSPPRTPTNEKLF
TRBV7-9	ASSLLGGVGETQY
TRBV7-2	ASSLALAGSALNYEQY
TRBV7-9	ASSLVLAEYNEQF
TRBV5-1	ASSRGPPEKLF
TRBV7-9	ASGLARYNEQF
TRBV30	ATNPGWSGYT
TRBV7-9	ASSLLGEESNYGYT
TRBV14	ASSQDLAGGAF